Presented here are 18 T cell receptor beta chains from one specimen sequenced in a study of blood T cell repertoires in COVID-19. Only in-frame clones appear in the TCRdb table, and some are missing; sequencing was by immunoSEQ multiplex PCR. The sample holds more than 85,000 clones, 70% to 90% seen once. Source material: peripheral blood. These TCRs come from a woman of 80 years or more with acute or convalescent COVID-19.

V and J are TRBV14 and TRBJ1-2; tentative D call: TRBD1 (5 bases). The germline CDR1 and CDR2 sequences are SGHDN and FVKESK. The CDR3 has 13 residues. The V gene lost 6 bases and the J gene lost 3 bases, with 11 bases spanning the gap. In DNA form, the CDR3 reads TGTGCCAGCAGTCCACGACAGCACTATGGCTACACCTTC. It translates to CASSPRQHYGYTF.

The chain joins TRBV5-6 to TRBJ2-3; 7 bases match TRBD1. The CDR3 spans 13 residues. Germline V gene data show CDR1 as SGHDT and CDR2 as YYEEEE. With 6 bases clipped from V and 3 bases from J, the junction kept 4 bases outside the gene matches. The CDR3: CASTIQGTDTQYF. In DNA, the CDR3 is TGTGCCAGCACCATACAGGGGACAGATACGCAGTATTTT. Combining the CDR3 with reference TRBV5-6 and TRBJ2-3 gives the whole variable domain DAGVTQSPTHLIKTRGQQVTLRCSPKSGHDTVSWYQQALGQGPQFIFQYYEEEERQRGNFPDRFSGHQFPNYSSELNVNALLLGDSALYLCASTIQGTDTQYFGPGTRLTVL.

This rearrangement joins TRBV30 to TRBJ2-7, with 13 bases matching TRBD2. J gave up 3 bases and V 3 bases, and 5 bases lay outside the gene matches. This CDR3 has 15 residues. From germline, CDR1 is GTSNPN and CDR2 SVGIG (reference sequence). The CDR3 is CAWRKTSGRIYEQYF. The CDR3 bases are TGTGCCTGGAGGAAGACTAGCGGGAGGATCTACGAGCAGTACTTC.

The genes are TRBV28 and TRBJ1-1; D is perhaps TRBD1 (5 bases). The CDR3 consists of 14 residues. Trimming stripped 11 bases from V and 1 base from J, with 17 bases between. Germline V gene sequence: CDR1 MDHEN, CDR2 SYDVKM. The CDR3 DNA is TGTGCCGGACAAGCCCGCCGACCGAACACTGAAGCTTTCTTT. Translating it yields CAGQARRPNTEAFF.

The chain couples TRBV7-3 to TRBJ1-4, with a weak D call TRBD1 (5 bases). V lost 5 bases and J 8 bases, leaving 12 bases between the germline ends. Germline V gene sequence: CDR1 SGHTA, CDR2 FQGTGA. The CDR3 contains 13 residues. This chain's CDR3 is CASSLTVEEKLFF. For the CDR3, the DNA is TGTGCCAGCAGCCTGACAGTCGAGGAAAAACTGTTTTTT.

This CDR3 is CASSEALWQGGRAFF. For the CDR3, the DNA is TGTGCCAGCAGTGAAGCGCTTTGGCAGGGGGGTAGGGCTTTCTTT. The J gene is TRBJ1-1, the V gene TRBV2, with TRBD1 identical over 7 bases. The CDR3 is 15 amino acids. V was pared by 0 bases and J by 11 bases, with 12 bases of the junction left unmatched. The germline gives CDR1 SNHLY, CDR2 FYNNEI.

The V gene is TRBV6-2 or TRBV6-3, the J gene TRBJ2-7, with 14 bases aligning to TRBD2. Per germline, CDR1 MNHEY and CDR2 SVGEGT. CDR3 length: 19 residues. With 3 bases clipped from V and 5 bases from J, the junction kept 15 bases outside the gene matches. The CDR3 region is CASSYPPGLAGEDNDEQYF. The CDR3 bases are TGTGCCAGCAGTTATCCTCCGGGACTAGCGGGAGAAGATAACGACGAGCAGTACTTC.

This chain joins TRBV28 and TRBJ2-7, with 7 bases that match TRBD2. With 2 bases clipped from V and 2 bases from J, the junction kept 6 bases outside the gene matches. CDR3 length: 15 amino acids. Germline CDR1 is MDHEN and CDR2 is SYDVKM. CDR3 bases: TGTGCCAGCAGTTTAGGCGGGGGTTTTGCCTACGAGCAGTACTTC. This gives the protein CASSLGGGFAYEQYF.

This clone came up once. This sequence joins TRBV27 and TRBJ1-5; 8 bases match TRBD1. The CDR3 has 15 amino acids. The V gene's germline CDR1 is MNHEY and CDR2 SMNVEV (reference sequence). Trimming took 7 bases from V and 2 from J; bases not matched to a gene: 7. CDR3 in amino acids: CASTSQGQGNQPQHF. The CDR3 DNA follows: TGTGCCAGCACCTCCCAGGGACAGGGCAATCAGCCCCAGCATTTT.

This clone was detected only once. V and J are TRBV6-5 and TRBJ1-4; tentatively, D is TRBD1 (5 bases). Germline V gene data show CDR1 as MNHEY and CDR2 as SVGAGI. The CDR3 covers 15 residues. V gave up 8 bases and J gave up 6 bases, with 19 bases separating them. CDR3 residues: CASQLRSGGYEKLFF. The CDR3 nucleotides are TGTGCCAGCCAGTTAAGGAGCGGGGGATATGAAAAACTGTTTTTT.

CDR3 in DNA: TGCGCCAGCAAAGGGACAGGGGCGGAGAGTGGCTACACCTTC. Encoded protein: CASKGTGAESGYTF. This chain joins TRBV4-3 and TRBJ1-2, with TRBD1 identical over 10 bases. The CDR3 has 14 residues. Germline V gene data show CDR1 as LGHNA and CDR2 as YSLEER. V trimming: 7 bases; J trimming: 7 bases; junction bases outside the gene matches: 9.

The V gene is TRBV5-6, the J gene TRBJ2-7; TRBD2 matches at 8 bases. The trim removed 7 bases at V and 2 bases at J, leaving 8 bases unmatched. Germline V gives CDR1 SGHDT, CDR2 YYEEEE. The CDR3 sequence is 14 residues long. The CDR3 DNA reads TGTGCCAGCTTGGGCAGCGGGGGAACCTACGAGCAGTACTTC. Protein sequence: CASLGSGGTYEQYF.

The rearrangement uses TRBV4-2 and TRBJ2-1; 12 bases fit TRBD2. The CDR3 runs 15 residues. J gave up 8 bases and V 4 bases, and 6 bases lay outside the gene matches. The germline gives CDR1 LGHNA, CDR2 YNFKEQ. CDR3 protein: CASSPWTSGIDEQFF. DNA of the CDR3: TGTGCCAGCAGCCCATGGACTAGCGGGATCGATGAGCAGTTCTTC.

The V and J genes are TRBV7-2 and TRBJ2-3; TRBD2 aligns across 8 bases. CDR1 and CDR2 from the germline V gene are SGHTA and FQGNSA. V dropped 3 bases and J dropped 3; count of bases not matched to a gene: 5. The CDR3 runs to 15 residues. CDR3 coding DNA: TGTGCCAGCAGCTTCTTCTCTAGCGGGACAGATACGCAGTATTTT. It specifies CASSFFSSGTDTQYF.

This clone was detected only once. V is TRBV5-4 and J is TRBJ1-4; D is ambiguous. Trimming took off 0 bases at V and 10 bases at J, with 13 bases between the two ends. Germline values: CDR1 SGHNT, CDR2 YYREEE (reference sequence). The CDR3 is 14 amino acids. The CDR3: CASSLAAGEGKLFF. The CDR3 region has the DNA TGTGCCAGCAGCTTGGCCGCTGGGGAGGGAAAACTGTTTTTT.

The J gene is TRBJ2-3, the V gene TRBV5-1; 9 bases agree with TRBD2. CDR3 size: 15 residues. The V segment lost 2 bases and the J segment 3 bases; nucleotides outside the gene matches: 4. Germline assignment: CDR1 SGHRS and CDR2 YFSETQ. CDR3 sequence (DNA): TGCGCCAGCAGCTTCCTAGCGGGGCCTACAGATACGCAGTATTTT. This codes for CASSFLAGPTDTQYF.

The V call is TRBV10-2, the J call TRBJ2-3; 10 bases fit TRBD2. V gave up 6 bases and J gave up 0 bases; unmatched junction bases: 6. The V gene's germline CDR1 is WSHSY and CDR2 SAAADI. The CDR3 is 16 residues long. The CDR3 DNA sequence: TGCGCCAGCAGGAGGACTAGCGGACTAAGCACAGATACGCAGTATTTT. This translates into CASRRTSGLSTDTQYF.

The V and J genes are TRBV2 and TRBJ1-1; the match to TRBD1 covers 9 bases. The germline gives CDR1 SNHLY, CDR2 FYNNEI. V was pared by 2 bases and J by 5 bases, with 9 bases of the junction left unmatched. The CDR3 sequence is 16 residues long. CDR3 nucleotide sequence: TGTGCCAGCAGTGAATATGGACAGGGGATAGGGACTGAAGCTTTCTTT. This gives the protein CASSEYGQGIGTEAFF.